The subject of this entry is one TCR beta chain. As yet, its antigen is unknown. The CDR3 has 11 amino acids. Deletions cut 5 bases from V and 8 bases from J, with 9 bases between. CDR1 and CDR2 (germline): SGHAT, FQNNGV. This record belongs to a study of human T cells and chemical hapten exposure. Study overall: Slight volume differences across pooled libraries mainly accounted for varying per-sample TCR yields.

Original handling: Ranging from roughly 23,224 to 700,000, TCR counts per sample had a median value of approximately 99,000. TCRdb re-derived calls from the RACE reads in MiXCR, one entry per CDR3 protein. The authors' filters were not applied to this entry. Among fewer than 100,000 distinct CDR3 sequences, around an eighth were seen once, and the ten largest hold roughly 2%. Time point indicated: patch test 1, 2 weeks after DPC sensitization. The sample's treatment: therapeutic diphenylcyclopropenone sensitization with weekly scalp DPC. Phlebotomy was performed prior to application of every patch test. Findings of the study overall: Expanded TCRs grouped into significantly more large CDR3 similarity clusters than controls produced.

This chain links TRBV11-2 with TRBJ2-5; D gene ambiguous. The sequence came from a woman in her thirties or forties with alopecia areata. Some clones in this sample may be carry-over from other donors' samples. The source material was whole blood, sampled in connection with sensitization to the hapten diphenylcyclopropenone (DPC). The CDR3 DNA follows: TGTGCCAGCAGCCCTCAGTTAACCCAGTACTTC. Translating gives CASSPQLTQYF.